These T cell receptor beta chains were read from a single sample in a study of blood T cells in healthy people across ages. MiXCR was run by TCRdb on the 5' RACE reads, yielding one entry per CDR3 protein. The sample includes about 780,000 distinct CDR3 sequences, more than 25% of them seen just once. This same sample was also part of a study on T cells of mothers and their children.

The sequenced material came from blood. These receptor sequences come from a boy between 10 and 17 years old in good health. The CDR3 runs from the conserved cysteine through the conserved F or W. Each record gives: CDR3 DNA, CDR3 protein, clone size, J gene, D gene, V gene. D genes are given only for firm matches. For some rows the clone size is stated as once, few or many, or as a class when expanded; others skip it.

CDR3 DNA: TGTGCCTGGAAGGATGGGAGGAGCTCCTACGAGCATTACTTC; CDR3 protein: CAWKDGRSSYEHYF; clone size: NA; J gene: TRBJ2-7; D gene: NA; V gene: TRBV30
CDR3 DNA: TGTGCCAGCAGTTTCGATCTAGGGGGAACAGAGACCCAGTACTTC; CDR3 protein: CASSFDLGGTETQYF; clone size: few; J gene: TRBJ2-5; D gene: NA; V gene: TRBV6-5
CDR3 DNA: TGCGCCAGCAGCCAAGATCATATGCGGGGGCAAGAGACCCAGTACTTC; CDR3 protein: CASSQDHMRGQETQYF; clone size: few; J gene: TRBJ2-5; D gene: TRBD2; V gene: TRBV4-1
CDR3 DNA: TGCGCCAGCAGCTTGGAAGGGCAGGGCACCTACGAGCAGTACTTC; CDR3 protein: CASSLEGQGTYEQYF; clone size: few; J gene: TRBJ2-7; D gene: NA; V gene: TRBV5-1
CDR3 DNA: TGTGCCAGCAGGGGGGACAGGGGCGAGCAGTACTTC; CDR3 protein: CASRGDRGEQYF; clone size: few; J gene: TRBJ2-7; D gene: TRBD1; V gene: TRBV7-2
CDR3 DNA: TGTGCCGTCTCGGACCCGAGGTACACCGGGGAGCTGTTTTTT; CDR3 protein: CAVSDPRYTGELFF; clone size: few; J gene: TRBJ2-2; D gene: NA; V gene: TRBV10-3
CDR3 DNA: TGTGCCAGCAGCTTAGCGTCCAGGGAAGACGAGCAGTACTTC; CDR3 protein: CASSLASREDEQYF; clone size: NA; J gene: TRBJ2-7; D gene: NA; V gene: TRBV7-9
CDR3 DNA: TGTGCCGGCAGCCAAGCTACCTACGAGCAGTACTTC; CDR3 protein: CAGSQATYEQYF; clone size: NA; J gene: TRBJ2-7; D gene: NA; V gene: TRBV3-1
CDR3 DNA: TGCAGCGTAACGGGTGACACCGGGGAGCTGTTTTTT; CDR3 protein: CSVTGDTGELFF; clone size: few; J gene: TRBJ2-2; D gene: NA; V gene: TRBV29-1
CDR3 DNA: TGTGCCAGTAGACAGGGCCCCTACGAGCAGTACTTC; CDR3 protein: CASRQGPYEQYF; clone size: NA; J gene: TRBJ2-7; D gene: TRBD1; V gene: TRBV25-1
CDR3 DNA: TGTGCCAGCACCCCCGCCAGGACAGAAGAGACCCAGTACTTC; CDR3 protein: CASTPARTEETQYF; clone size: NA; J gene: TRBJ2-5; D gene: NA; V gene: TRBV28
CDR3 DNA: TGTGCCAGCAGCCTTTCCGGGGTTATCGCTGAAGCTTTCTTT; CDR3 protein: CASSLSGVIAEAFF; clone size: NA; J gene: TRBJ1-1; D gene: NA; V gene: TRBV7-2
CDR3 DNA: TGCAGCGCATCCGACAGGGGGCCGAGCACTGAAGCTTTCTTT; CDR3 protein: CSASDRGPSTEAFF; clone size: NA; J gene: TRBJ1-1; D gene: TRBD1; V gene: TRBV29-1
CDR3 DNA: TGTGCCAGCAGTTACTCTAGCGGGGGATCCGGGGAGCTGTTTTTT; CDR3 protein: CASSYSSGGSGELFF; clone size: NA; J gene: TRBJ2-2; D gene: TRBD2; V gene: TRBV6-5
CDR3 DNA: TGTGCCGGCAGCTTGGAGGGGGGGGGAACTGAAGCTTTCTTT; CDR3 protein: CAGSLEGGGTEAFF; clone size: NA; J gene: TRBJ1-1; D gene: NA; V gene: TRBV5-4
CDR3 DNA: TGTGCCAGCAGCCGTACTAGAAACGAGCAGTACTTC; CDR3 protein: CASSRTRNEQYF; clone size: few; J gene: TRBJ2-7; D gene: NA; V gene: TRBV28
CDR3 DNA: TGTGCCAGCAGTTTCTCCACGAGCTCCTACAATGAGCAGTTCTTC; CDR3 protein: CASSFSTSSYNEQFF; clone size: NA; J gene: TRBJ2-1; D gene: NA; V gene: TRBV12-3/TRBV12-4
CDR3 DNA: TGTGCCAGCTTTGGATTACAAGAGACCCAGTACTTC; CDR3 protein: CASFGLQETQYF; clone size: few; J gene: TRBJ2-5; D gene: NA; V gene: TRBV7-3
CDR3 DNA: TGTGCCAGCAGCCAAGATCAGCTGGGGGGATCGACCCAGTACTTC; CDR3 protein: CASSQDQLGGSTQYF; clone size: NA; J gene: TRBJ2-5; D gene: NA; V gene: TRBV4-2
CDR3 DNA: TGCGCCAGCAGGAGCGGAGCGGGGGGTGGTGAGCAGTTCTTC; CDR3 protein: CASRSGAGGGEQFF; clone size: NA; J gene: TRBJ2-1; D gene: TRBD2; V gene: TRBV10-1